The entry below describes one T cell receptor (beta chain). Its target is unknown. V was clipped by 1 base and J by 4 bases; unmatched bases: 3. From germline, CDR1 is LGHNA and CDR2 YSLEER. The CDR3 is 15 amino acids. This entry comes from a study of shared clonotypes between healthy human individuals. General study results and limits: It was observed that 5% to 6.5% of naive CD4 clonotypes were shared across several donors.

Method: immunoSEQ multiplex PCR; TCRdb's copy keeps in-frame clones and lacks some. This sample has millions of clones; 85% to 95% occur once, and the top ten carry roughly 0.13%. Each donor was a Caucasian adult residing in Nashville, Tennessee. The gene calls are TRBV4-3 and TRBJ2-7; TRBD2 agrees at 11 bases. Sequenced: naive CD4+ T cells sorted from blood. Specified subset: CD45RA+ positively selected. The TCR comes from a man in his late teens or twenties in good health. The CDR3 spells CASSQVTSGSYEQYF. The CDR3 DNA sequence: TGCGCCAGCAGCCAAGTAACTAGCGGGAGTTACGAGCAGTACTTC.